These 17 T cell receptor beta chains originate from one sample sequenced in a study of blood T cell repertoires in COVID-19. Method: immunoSEQ multiplex PCR; TCRdb's copy keeps in-frame clones and lacks some. The sample holds about 210,000 clones, about 92% seen once. The sample was peripheral blood. The receptors derive from a young man with acute or convalescent COVID-19.

The V and J genes are TRBV6-5 and TRBJ2-7; TRBD1 agrees at 7 bases. The germline V gene has CDR1 MNHEY and CDR2 SVGAGI. Trimming at V came to 2 bases and at J to 4 bases, leaving 5 bases not matched to a gene. The CDR3 spans 14 residues. CDR3 DNA sequence: TGTGCCAGCAGTTACGGGGACAGTAGGTACGAGCAGTACTTC. Translation: CASSYGDSRYEQYF.

The gene calls are TRBV29-1 and TRBJ2-3; 7 bases line up with TRBD2. This CDR3 spans 11 amino acids. V lost 7 bases and J lost 5; bases outside the gene matches: 3. The germline V gene has CDR1 SQVTM and CDR2 ANQGSEA. This chain's CDR3 is CSGTRGDTQYF. The CDR3 DNA reads TGCAGCGGGACTAGGGGAGATACGCAGTATTTT.

This clone has only a few counts. The chain employs TRBV4-2 and TRBJ1-6; TRBD1 aligns across 7 bases. Looked up from germline, CDR1 is LGHNA and CDR2 is YNFKEQ. V dropped 5 bases and J dropped 8; count of bases not matched to a gene: 15. The CDR3 covers 17 residues. Here the CDR3 DNA reads TGTGCCAGCAGCGATCGAACCGCCGGACAGGAATATTCACCCCTCCACTTT. It translates to CASSDRTAGQEYSPLHF.

The rearrangement joins TRBV2 to TRBJ2-7, with D perhaps matching TRBD2 (5 bases). V lost 3 bases, J lost 2 bases, and 11 bases lay in between. This CDR3 has 14 residues. Per the germline V gene, CDR1 is SNHLY and CDR2 is FYNNEI. The CDR3 DNA is TGTGCCAGCAGTGACCGGGGTATGGCCTACGAGCAGTACTTC. It translates to CASSDRGMAYEQYF. Full variable domain (missing parts from reference TRBV2 and TRBJ2-7): EPEVTQTPSHQVTQMGQEVILRCVPISNHLYFYWYRQILGQKVEFLVSFYNNEISEKSEIFDDQFSVERPDGSNFTLKIRSTKLEDSAMYFCASSDRGMAYEQYFGPGTRLTVT.

V is TRBV6-6 and J is TRBJ1-2; D is undetermined. The CDR3 is 13 residues long. The germline V gene has CDR1 MNHNY and CDR2 SVGAGI (reference sequence). Deletions cut 6 bases from V and 4 bases from J, with 12 bases between. CDR3 bases: TGTGCCAGCAGCCCTCAGTCTCTCTATGGCTACACCTTC. Its translation: CASSPQSLYGYTF.

The CDR3 here is CSVESGYSTDTQYF. In DNA form, the CDR3 reads TGCAGCGTTGAGTCGGGGTATAGCACAGATACGCAGTATTTT. V gene TRBV29-1 combines with J gene TRBJ2-3; possibly TRBD2 for D (5 bases). Germline CDR1 SQVTM, CDR2 ANQGSEA. This CDR3 is built from 14 residues. The germline V and J ends were trimmed by 3 bases and 0 bases, with 10 bases remaining between them.

This clone was seen once. The chain employs TRBV7-6 and TRBJ2-7, with D possibly being TRBD1 (6 bases). V lost 1 base, J lost 5 bases, and 12 bases lay in between. The CDR3 covers 14 residues. Germline V lookup: CDR1 SGHVS, CDR2 FNYEAQ. The CDR3 coding sequence is TGTGCCAGCAGCTTAGGCAGGGGTGGAAACGAGCAGTACTTC. Encoded protein: CASSLGRGGNEQYF.

The chain employs TRBV28 and TRBJ1-1; 7 nucleotides align to TRBD1. Germline CDR1 MDHEN, CDR2 SYDVKM. The ends lost 7 bases at V and 5 bases at J; junction bases unmatched: 10. This CDR3 has 14 residues. CDR3 residues: CASNLPGQWTEAFF. The CDR3, as DNA: TGTGCCAGCAACTTACCGGGACAGTGGACTGAAGCTTTCTTT.

This chain joins TRBV18 and TRBJ1-6; 11 bases agree with TRBD1. The CDR3 is 15 amino acids. J lost 6 bases, V lost 4 bases, and 2 bases had no gene match. The germline V gene has CDR1 KGHSH and CDR2 LQKENI. DNA for the CDR3: TGTGCCAGCTCACTGGGACAGGGGGGTAATTCACCCCTCCACTTT. Translated: CASSLGQGGNSPLHF.

The chain employs TRBV18 and TRBJ1-3; no reliable D call. The CDR3 contains 16 residues. Germline CDR1 reads KGHSH; CDR2 reads LQKENI. Trimming removed 2 bases from V and 0 bases from J, with 11 bases in between. CDR3 nucleotides: TGTGCCAGCTCACCAGGTACAGCACTCTCTGGAAACACCATATATTTT. Translated: CASSPGTALSGNTIYF.

This clone was seen only once. J is TRBJ1-1 and V is TRBV28, with D possibly matching TRBD1 (6 bases). Trimming cost V 2 bases and J 0 bases, with 10 bases left between them. This CDR3 region has 15 residues. Per germline, CDR1 MDHEN and CDR2 SYDVKM. The CDR3 nucleotides read TGTGCCAGCAGTTTAAGCCAGGGGCTGAACACTGAAGCTTTCTTT. Translation: CASSLSQGLNTEAFF.

The chain links TRBV18 to TRBJ2-3; 11 nucleotides align to TRBD2. After removal of 4 bases from V and 2 bases from J, the junction contained 11 bases not matched to a gene. The CDR3 length is 18 residues. Germline CDR1 and CDR2: KGHSH and LQKENI. The CDR3 DNA reads as TGTGCCAGCTCACTATATCCTGAGACTAGCGGGAACACAGATACGCAGTATTTT. This codes for CASSLYPETSGNTDTQYF.

V and J are TRBV19 and TRBJ1-2; D is unclear. With 7 bases removed from V and 5 bases from J, the gap between germline ends came to 8 bases. Germline V gives CDR1 LNHDA, CDR2 SQIVND (reference sequence). The CDR3 has 11 residues. The CDR3 nucleotides read TGTGCCAGTACGGGGATTTATGGCTACACCTTC. It codes for CASTGIYGYTF. The full variable domain, in which reference TRBV19 and TRBJ1-2 provide the parts outside the CDR3, is DGGITQSPKYLFRKEGQNVTLSCEQNLNHDAMYWYRQDPGQGLRLIYYSQIVNDFQKGDIAEGYSVSREKKESFPLTVTSAQKNPTAFYLCASTGIYGYTFGSGTRLTVV.

V usage is TRBV7-2 and J usage is TRBJ2-3, with 8 bases that match TRBD2. Trimming at V came to 5 bases and at J to 2 bases, leaving 9 bases not matched to a gene. Germline loops: CDR1 SGHTA, CDR2 FQGNSA. This CDR3 spans 16 amino acids. The CDR3 reads CASSLAGTRYTDTQYF. The DNA for the CDR3 is TGTGCCAGCAGCCTCGCCGGGACTAGATACACAGATACGCAGTATTTT.

CDR3 loop: CASSVQGTPGANVLTF. The CDR3, as DNA: TGTGCCAGCAGCGTACAGGGAACTCCTGGGGCCAACGTCCTGACTTTC. V and J are TRBV7-3 and TRBJ2-6; possibly TRBD1 for D (6 bases). The CDR3 totals 16 residues. Trimming took 5 bases from V and 2 from J, leaving 13 bases between them. Germline V lookup: CDR1 SGHTA, CDR2 FQGTGA.

The rearrangement links TRBV29-1 to TRBJ2-5; possibly TRBD1 for D (6 bases). Germline values: CDR1 SQVTM, CDR2 ANQGSEA. V lost 6 bases and J lost 5, with 13 bases in between. This CDR3 has 12 amino acids. The CDR3 DNA follows: TGCAGCGTCTTAGGGGACACCGAGACCCAGTACTTC. It translates to CSVLGDTETQYF.

V is TRBV10-3 and J is TRBJ2-1; 15 bases map to TRBD2. V dropped 0 bases and J dropped 7; count of bases not matched to a gene: 10. The germline V gene encodes CDR1 ENHRY and CDR2 SYGVKD. The CDR3 is made up of 19 amino acids. CDR3 residues: CAISESAFRTSGGGNEQFF. In nucleotides, the CDR3 is TGTGCCATCAGTGAGTCGGCCTTTAGGACTAGCGGGGGGGGGAATGAGCAGTTCTTC.